Listed below are T cell receptor beta chains from one sample, sequenced in a study of radiotherapy plus CTLA-4 blockade in lung cancer. Profiled with immunoSEQ multiplex PCR; TCRdb holds only in-frame clones, not every one. Among fewer than 95,000 clones listed, 80% to 90% were seen once. This material consisted of peripheral blood, taken from a patient treated with radiotherapy plus ipilimumab. These receptors all come from a human donor with non-small cell lung cancer who had stable disease on radiotherapy plus ipilimumab. Each CDR3 is given with its conserved first and last residue.

j_call: TRBJ1-1; v_call: TRBV28; cdr3_aa: CASSLEGVNTEAFF
j_call: TRBJ2-3; v_call: TRBV5-6; cdr3_aa: CASSPDRGPGDTQYF
j_call: TRBJ2-7; v_call: TRBV5-1; cdr3_aa: CASSLSGQSYGQYF
j_call: TRBJ2-1; v_call: TRBV19; cdr3_aa: CASRGGLAGNEQFF
j_call: TRBJ1-2; v_call: TRBV28; cdr3_aa: CASSSDRWQGYTF
j_call: TRBJ2-4; v_call: TRBV27; cdr3_aa: CASRGTSGRVKNIQYF
j_call: TRBJ2-6; v_call: TRBV28; cdr3_aa: CASWGANVLTF
j_call: TRBJ1-1; v_call: TRBV7-2; cdr3_aa: CASSARKGLNTEAFF
j_call: TRBJ2-7; v_call: TRBV6-5; cdr3_aa: CASSYEAGGGNEQYF
j_call: TRBJ2-7; v_call: TRBV27; cdr3_aa: CASSLTRTGGPYEQYF
j_call: TRBJ2-3; v_call: TRBV29-1; cdr3_aa: CSVVGQGRTDTQYF
j_call: TRBJ2-1; v_call: TRBV19; cdr3_aa: CASRPGLKVNEQFF
j_call: TRBJ2-3; v_call: TRBV5-1; cdr3_aa: CASSRDSTDTQYF
j_call: TRBJ1-1; v_call: TRBV27; cdr3_aa: CASKYNMNTEAFF
j_call: TRBJ2-7; v_call: TRBV27; cdr3_aa: CASSLSRVFPTYEQYF